This TCR beta chain appears in the sequencing data of a study of blood T cell repertoires in COVID-19. Study-level background: Cohort 3 recovery required two negative PCRs, clearance, or symptom resolution.

TCRdb's table, derived via immunoSEQ multiplex PCR, lists solely in-frame clones and lacks some. The sample records under 150,000 clones, over 75% being singletons. Germline loops: CDR1 LGHDT, CDR2 YNNKEL (reference sequence). V shed 4 bases, J shed 6 bases, and the junction held 8 bases outside the gene matches. The CDR3 extends over 15 amino acids. This clone was seen more than once but under ten times. The sample taken for sequencing was PBMCs or T cells enriched from blood (not recorded which). The TCR comes from a man over 45 in a cohort exposed to, infected with or recovered from COVID-19 (not recorded which). This chain links TRBV3-1 (or the pseudogene TRBV3-2) with TRBJ1-4, with 7 positions matching TRBD1. The CDR3, as DNA: TGTGCCAGCAGCCCCTACAGGGGCCGGGATGAAAAACTGTTTTTT. It yields the protein CASSPYRGRDEKLFF.